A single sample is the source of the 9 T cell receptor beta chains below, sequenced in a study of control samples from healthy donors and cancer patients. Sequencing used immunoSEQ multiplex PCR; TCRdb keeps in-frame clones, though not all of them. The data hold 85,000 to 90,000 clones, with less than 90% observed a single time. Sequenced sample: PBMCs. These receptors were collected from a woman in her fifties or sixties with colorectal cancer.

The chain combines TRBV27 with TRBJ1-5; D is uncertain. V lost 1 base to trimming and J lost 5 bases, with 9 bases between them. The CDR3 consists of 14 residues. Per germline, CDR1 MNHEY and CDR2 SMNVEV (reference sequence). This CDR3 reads CASSLFTGDQPQHF. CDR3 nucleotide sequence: TGTGCCAGCAGTTTATTCACTGGGGATCAGCCCCAGCATTTT.

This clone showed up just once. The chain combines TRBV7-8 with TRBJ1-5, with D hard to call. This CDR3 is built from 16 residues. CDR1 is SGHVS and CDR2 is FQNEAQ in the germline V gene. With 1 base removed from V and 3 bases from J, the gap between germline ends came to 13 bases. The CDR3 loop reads CASSLVALGNNQPQHF. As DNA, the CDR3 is TGTGCCAGCAGCTTAGTCGCCTTGGGCAACAATCAGCCCCAGCATTTT.

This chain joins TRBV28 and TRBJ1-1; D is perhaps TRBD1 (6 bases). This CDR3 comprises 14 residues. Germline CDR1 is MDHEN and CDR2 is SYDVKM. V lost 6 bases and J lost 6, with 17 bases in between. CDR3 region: CASRGAEGVSEAFF. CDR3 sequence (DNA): TGTGCCAGCAGAGGGGCTGAGGGGGTCTCTGAAGCTTTCTTT.

In DNA, the CDR3 is TGCGCCAGCAGTCAGGGTGAGGGGGCCGGGGAGCTGTTTTTT. It translates to CASSQGEGAGELFF. The chain couples TRBV5-1 to TRBJ2-2; a possible D gene is TRBD1 (6 bases). Trimming took 5 bases from V and 6 from J, leaving 14 bases between them. Germline CDR1 SGHRS, CDR2 YFSETQ. The CDR3 runs to 14 residues.

CDR3 residues: CASSLTGETQYF. The CDR3 coding sequence is TGTGCCAGCAGCTTGACAGGGGAGACCCAGTACTTC. This chain links TRBV11-3 with TRBJ2-5; 7 bases fit TRBD1. CDR1 SGHNT and CDR2 YENEEA come from the germline V gene. V shed 3 bases and J 5 bases; nucleotides not matched to a gene: 0. The CDR3 is 12 residues long. The variable domain in full, completed from reference TRBV11-3 and TRBJ2-5, reads EAGVVQSPRYKIIEKKQPVAFWCNPISGHNTLYWYLQNLGQGPELLIRYENEEAVDDSQLPKDRFSAERLKGVDSTLKIQPAELGDSAVYLCASSLTGETQYFGPGTRLLVL.

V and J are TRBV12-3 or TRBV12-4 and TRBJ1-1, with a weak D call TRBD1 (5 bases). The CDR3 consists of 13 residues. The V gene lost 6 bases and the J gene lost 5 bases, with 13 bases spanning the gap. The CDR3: CASRGTGRTEAFF. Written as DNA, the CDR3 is TGTGCCAGCAGAGGTACAGGCAGGACTGAAGCTTTCTTT.

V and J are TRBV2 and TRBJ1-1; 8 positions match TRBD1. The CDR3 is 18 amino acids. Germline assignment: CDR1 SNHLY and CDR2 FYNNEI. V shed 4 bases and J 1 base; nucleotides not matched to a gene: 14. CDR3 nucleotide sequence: TGTGCCAGCAGTGCCAGACAGGGGAGCTCGAGAGGGAACACTGAAGCTTTCTTT. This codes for CASSARQGSSRGNTEAFF. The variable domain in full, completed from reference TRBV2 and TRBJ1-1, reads EPEVTQTPSHQVTQMGQEVILRCVPISNHLYFYWYRQILGQKVEFLVSFYNNEISEKSEIFDDQFSVERPDGSNFTLKIRSTKLEDSAMYFCASSARQGSSRGNTEAFFGQGTRLTVV.

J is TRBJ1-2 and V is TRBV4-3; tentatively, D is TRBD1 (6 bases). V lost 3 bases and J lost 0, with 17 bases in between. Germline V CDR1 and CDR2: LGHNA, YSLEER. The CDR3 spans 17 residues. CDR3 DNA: TGCGCCAGCAGCCAGGATCGGCGGGGGCTAACTAACTATGGCTACACCTTC. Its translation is CASSQDRRGLTNYGYTF.

The DNA for the CDR3 is TGTGCCACCGGAAACAGGGGGCAGGTAGAGACCCAGTACTTC. The encoded protein is CATGNRGQVETQYF. The chain couples TRBV28 to TRBJ2-5; 9 positions match TRBD1. Germline trimming cut 10 bases from V and 4 bases from J; bases unmatched to any gene: 10. CDR3 size: 14 residues. Germline loops: CDR1 MDHEN, CDR2 SYDVKM.